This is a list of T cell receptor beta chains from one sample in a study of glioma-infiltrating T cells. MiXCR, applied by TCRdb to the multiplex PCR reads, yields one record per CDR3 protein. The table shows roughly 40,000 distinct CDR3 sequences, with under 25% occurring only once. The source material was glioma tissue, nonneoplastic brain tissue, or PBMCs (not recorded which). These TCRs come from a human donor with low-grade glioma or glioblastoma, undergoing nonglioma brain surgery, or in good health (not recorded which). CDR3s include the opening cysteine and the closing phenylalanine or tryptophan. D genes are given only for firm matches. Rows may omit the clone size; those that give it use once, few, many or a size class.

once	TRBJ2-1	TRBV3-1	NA	CASSQENWADWNEQFF	TGTGCCAGCAGCCAAGAGAATTGGGCGGATTGGAATGAGCAGTTCTTC
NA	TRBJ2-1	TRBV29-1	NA	CSVESPKGRSYNEQFF	TGCAGCGTTGAATCCCCTAAGGGGAGATCATACAATGAGCAGTTCTTC
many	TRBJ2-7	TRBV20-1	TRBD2	CSATTSATYEQYF	TGCAGTGCCACTACTAGCGCGACCTACGAGCAGTACTTC
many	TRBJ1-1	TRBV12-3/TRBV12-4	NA	CASSPMVNTEAFF	TGTGCCAGCAGTCCTATGGTAAACACTGAAGCTTTCTTT
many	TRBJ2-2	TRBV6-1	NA	CASQMGRTTNTGELFF	TGTGCCAGCCAAATGGGACGGACGACGAACACCGGGGAGCTGTTTTTT
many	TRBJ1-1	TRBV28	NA	CASSYPGAAMNTEAFF	TGTGCCAGCAGTTATCCCGGGGCCGCTATGAACACTGAAGCTTTCTTT
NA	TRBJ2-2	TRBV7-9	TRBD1	CASSLGQGTPGELFF	TGTGCCAGCAGCTTAGGACAGGGAACCCCCGGGGAGCTGTTTTTT
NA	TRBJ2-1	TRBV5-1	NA	CASSLEGGDNEQFF	TGCGCCAGCAGCTTGGAAGGCGGCGACAATGAGCAGTTCTTC
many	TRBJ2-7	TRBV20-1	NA	CSASRLANSYEQYF	TGCAGTGCTAGCCGGCTAGCGAACTCCTACGAGCAGTACTTC
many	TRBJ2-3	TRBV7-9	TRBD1	CASSSTGTGSDTQYF	TGTGCCAGCAGCTCCACCGGGACAGGGTCAGATACGCAGTATTTT
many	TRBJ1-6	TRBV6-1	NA	CASSPSSPLHF	TGTGCCAGCAGCCCTAGTTCACCCCTCCACTTT
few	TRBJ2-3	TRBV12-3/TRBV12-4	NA	CASSLGTGKATDTQYF	TGTGCCAGCAGTTTAGGAACAGGGAAGGCGACAGATACGCAGTATTTT
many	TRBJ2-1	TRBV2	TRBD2	CASQSGLAGSDEQFF	TGTGCCAGCCAAAGTGGGCTAGCGGGGTCGGATGAGCAGTTCTTC
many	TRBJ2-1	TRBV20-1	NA	CSARDIVVDHLNEQFF	TGCAGTGCTAGAGATATTGTCGTGGACCACCTCAATGAGCAGTTCTTC
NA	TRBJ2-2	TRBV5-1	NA	CASSLRGGRNTGELFF	TGCGCCAGCAGCTTGCGTGGCGGAAGGAACACCGGGGAGCTGTTTTTT
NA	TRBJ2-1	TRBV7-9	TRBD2	CASSLTSGANEQFF	TGTGCCAGCAGCTTAACTAGCGGGGCCAATGAGCAGTTCTTC
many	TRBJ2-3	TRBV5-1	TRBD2	CASSSRLAGGTDTQYF	TGCGCCAGCAGCTCAAGACTAGCGGGAGGCACAGATACGCAGTATTTT